Below, 14 T cell receptor beta chains from the same sample are listed, as sequenced in a study of neurological immune-mediated disorders. MiXCR, applied by TCRdb to the 5' RACE reads, yields one record per CDR3 protein. This table holds about 59,000 distinct CDR3 sequences, under 30% found once. The sample's time point: technical triplicate 2. Sequencing was done on a sample of PBMCs. These TCRs come from a man aged 60-69 years with HTLV-1-associated myelopathy (HAM/TSP).

Here the CDR3 reads CASSREAPGYGYTF. The CDR3 DNA is TGCGCCAGCAGCCGAGAGGCCCCCGGGTATGGCTACACCTTC. The V and J genes are TRBV4-3 and TRBJ1-2; D is ambiguous. The CDR3 runs 14 residues. Germline values: CDR1 LGHNA, CDR2 YSLEER. Trimming cost V 4 bases and J 5 bases, with 14 bases left between them.

This clonotype appeared many times. V gene TRBV20-1 combines with J gene TRBJ2-1; the D is unclear. CDR1 and CDR2 (germline): DFQATT, SNEGSKA (reference sequence). V lost 2 bases, J lost 0 bases, and 5 bases lay in between. The CDR3 has 13 residues. CDR3 DNA: TGCAGTGCTAGACTTAACTCCTACAATGAGCAGTTCTTC. As protein: CSARLNSYNEQFF.

This clonotype occurred many times. The rearrangement links TRBV12-3 or TRBV12-4 to TRBJ2-1, with 14 bases matching TRBD2. This CDR3 has 16 residues. V was pared by 6 bases and J by 7 bases, with 8 bases of the junction left unmatched. CDR3 in amino acids: CASRIGTSGGFNEQFF. The CDR3 bases are TGTGCCAGCAGGATCGGGACTAGCGGGGGCTTTAATGAGCAGTTCTTC.

This clonotype was seen a handful of times. This chain connects TRBV28 to TRBJ2-1; no firm D call. The CDR3 runs to 15 residues. Germline V gene data show CDR1 as MDHEN and CDR2 as SYDVKM. Trimming pared 2 bases from V and 0 bases from J, leaving 8 bases between. CDR3 in amino acids: CASSLASRSYNEQFF. In DNA form, the CDR3 reads TGTGCCAGCAGTTTAGCATCCCGCTCCTACAATGAGCAGTTCTTC.

This chain connects TRBV27 to TRBJ2-1, with D perhaps TRBD1 or TRBD2 (5 bases each). The CDR3 has 14 residues. Germline loops: CDR1 MNHEY, CDR2 SMNVEV (reference sequence). Trimming left V 6 bases short and J 8 bases short, with 17 bases between. The chain's CDR3 is CASRSGPTSYEQFF. In DNA form, the CDR3 reads TGTGCCAGCAGATCGGGACCGACATCATATGAGCAGTTCTTC.

This clonotype was counted ten times or more. J is TRBJ2-7 and V is TRBV5-1; 8 nucleotides align to TRBD1. The V and J ends lost 4 bases and 6 bases, in that order; junction bases with no gene match: 6. The CDR3 runs to 13 residues. Germline V gives CDR1 SGHRS, CDR2 YFSETQ. CDR3 in amino acids: CASSQTGALEQYF. CDR3 bases: TGCGCCAGCAGCCAGACAGGGGCGCTCGAGCAGTACTTC.

This clonotype was seen at least ten times. The rearrangement links TRBV20-1 to TRBJ1-1; no clear D. V was trimmed by 3 bases and J by 10 bases, leaving 12 bases between them. From germline, CDR1 is DFQATT and CDR2 SNEGSKA (reference sequence). The CDR3 is 11 amino acids. The CDR3 sequence: CSARFTLRAFF. The CDR3 DNA is TGCAGTGCTAGGTTCACCCTGCGAGCTTTCTTT.

Many counts were recorded for this clonotype. The gene calls are TRBV5-5 and TRBJ1-6; 10 bases match TRBD1. Germline V lookup: CDR1 SGHKS, CDR2 YYEKEE (reference sequence). The CDR3 has 15 amino acids. The ends lost 4 bases at V and 7 bases at J; junction bases unmatched: 5. This chain's CDR3 is CASSAGTGANSPLHF. The CDR3 nucleotides read TGTGCCAGCAGCGCCGGGACAGGGGCCAATTCACCCCTCCACTTT.

This clonotype occurred many times. The chain joins TRBV3-1 to TRBJ2-2; D may be TRBD1 (5 bases). Germline assignment: CDR1 LGHDT and CDR2 YNNKEL (reference sequence). This CDR3 has 17 amino acids. The V end lost 0 bases, the J end lost 0 bases, and 11 bases lay between the germline ends. The CDR3 loop reads CASSQDRARANTGELFF. CDR3 nucleotides: TGTGCCAGCAGCCAAGATAGGGCCAGGGCGAACACCGGGGAGCTGTTTTTT.

This clonotype was counted a single time. This chain joins TRBV20-1 and TRBJ2-7; D may be TRBD1 or TRBD2 (6 bases each). CDR1 and CDR2 from the germline V gene are DFQATT and SNEGSKA (reference sequence). V dropped 6 bases and J dropped 5 bases, with 17 bases sitting between them. This CDR3 has 13 amino acids. CDR3 DNA: TGCAGTGCAGGAGGGGGGCCCGTCCACGAGCAGTACTTC. It is translated as CSAGGGPVHEQYF.

This clonotype was counted many times. The V and J genes are TRBV20-1 and TRBJ2-1; 11 nucleotides agree with TRBD1. The J segment lost 4 bases and the V segment lost 3 bases, leaving 2 bases of the junction unmatched. CDR3 length: 14 residues. Germline-derived CDR1 and CDR2 are DFQATT and SNEGSKA (reference sequence). Here the CDR3 DNA reads TGCAGTGCTAGGGGACAGGGGGGGTACAATGAGCAGTTCTTC. Amino acid sequence: CSARGQGGYNEQFF.

In its sample, this clonotype was seen a few times. The gene calls are TRBV27 and TRBJ2-5; D possibly corresponds to TRBD1 (5 bases). The CDR3 is 15 residues long. The germline CDR1 and CDR2 sequences are MNHEY and SMNVEV (reference sequence). Trimming took off 5 bases at V and 3 bases at J, with 16 bases between the two ends. CDR3 region: CASSTQDSGKETQYF. CDR3 nucleotide sequence: TGTGCCAGCAGTACTCAAGACAGTGGAAAAGAGACCCAGTACTTC.

This clonotype was observed at least ten times. The CDR3 here is CASSQAQRVNEQFF. In DNA, the CDR3 is TGTGCCAGCAGCCAAGCGCAACGGGTCAATGAGCAGTTCTTC. This chain uses TRBV14 with TRBJ2-1; D ambiguous. This CDR3 contains 14 residues. The V and J ends lost 1 base and 6 bases respectively, with 10 bases between them. Per the germline V gene, CDR1 is SGHDN and CDR2 is FVKESK.

This clonotype was seen many times. The chain combines TRBV28 with TRBJ2-1; 13 bases align to TRBD2. Germline CDR1 is MDHEN and CDR2 is SYDVKM. The CDR3 contains 16 residues. Trimming removed 3 bases from V and 7 bases from J; junction bases left unmatched: 6. CDR3 sequence reads: CASSLPRTSGRNEQFF. CDR3 in DNA: TGTGCCAGCAGTTTGCCCCGGACTAGCGGGAGAAATGAGCAGTTCTTC.